This T cell receptor (beta chain) was identified in a study of spatial heterogeneity in lung cancer (dated by TCRdb to about 2019). With regard to the full study: Beta-chain transcripts were consistently detected in greater numbers than alpha-chain transcripts, which likely reflects a higher abundance of beta-chain transcripts. In the raw uncorrected reads, each unique combination of TCR and UMI appeared on average more than ten times. TCR alpha and beta repertoires were quantitatively compared across multiple tumor regions, matched nontumor lung and blood in non-small cell lung cancer. TCR repertoire features were related to nonsynonymous mutation counts determined by whole-exome sequencing of tumor tissue. Both alpha and beta chains were TCR-sequenced in samples taken at surgery, namely 220 tumor regions, fewer than 85 matched nontumor lung samples and approximately 58 PBMC samples. The paper's findings and limits, for the study overall: Additional single-cell paired TCR alpha and beta sequencing was considered necessary to confirm, at a functional level, the hypothesis that regional TCRs recognize regional mutations. Ubiquitous expanded tumor TCRs were found in blood more often at tumor resection than at routine follow-up.

Library preparation employed 5' RACE. This sample was sequenced with a NextSeq 500. To allow correction of PCR and sequencing errors, the TCR library protocol tagged every TCR cDNA molecule with a unique molecular identifier. On the authors' methods: Decombinator tools were used for TCR identification, UMI-based error correction and CDR3 extraction. Expanded TCRs were defined as those above a frequency of 2 per 1,000, corresponding to the top 1% of the tumor frequency distribution. Each repertoire was subsampled 100 times to 5,000 TCRs, after which Renyi diversity was computed with the R vegan package. CDR3 similarity networks were built from amino acid triplet string-kernel similarity, with CDR3s being connected when pairwise similarity was above 0.82. In TCRdb, the public reads were trimmed at Q25 with fastp and aligned with MiXCR, with productive beta chains retained. Identical CDR3 proteins give one entry, which carries the most common genes and DNA. V and J calls and clone size were set by TCRdb, not the authors. The sample contains tens of thousands of distinct CDR3 sequences, 4.6% of them found a single time. The ten largest clonotypes hold over 30% of the sample.

The CDR3 runs 15 residues from the cysteine to the phenylalanine. Here the CDR3 DNA is all that survives: 45 bases in frame from base 1. Compared with germline, V lacks 5 bases and J lacks 6 bases; bases without a gene match: 6. From a lookup of the germline V gene, CDR1 and CDR2 are SGHTA and FQGNSA. The label giving this sample's time point can be read as: sample taken at primary tumor resection. Without any cell sorting, TCR sequencing was performed on whole RNA extracted either from tumor and nontumor lung tissue or from cryopreserved PBMC samples. The donors were around 69 patients from the lung TRACERx cohort who had early-stage, untreated non-small cell lung cancer. Only patients with enough RNA available from two or more tumor regions were chosen for TCR sequencing. This clonotype has a count of ten or more. Its specific antigen is unknown. The input lacks base qualities; no much larger clone sits a single base away.

The V gene is TRBV7-2 and the J gene is TRBJ1-4; TRBD1 matches 10 bases in the middle. This clonotype was sampled from a male donor with early-stage non-small cell lung cancer. The specimen was PBMCs, collected at surgery. The encoded CDR3 is CASSPGQGEYEKLFF. The DNA is TGTGCCAGCAGCCCCGGACAGGGGGAGTATGAAAAACTGTTTTTT.